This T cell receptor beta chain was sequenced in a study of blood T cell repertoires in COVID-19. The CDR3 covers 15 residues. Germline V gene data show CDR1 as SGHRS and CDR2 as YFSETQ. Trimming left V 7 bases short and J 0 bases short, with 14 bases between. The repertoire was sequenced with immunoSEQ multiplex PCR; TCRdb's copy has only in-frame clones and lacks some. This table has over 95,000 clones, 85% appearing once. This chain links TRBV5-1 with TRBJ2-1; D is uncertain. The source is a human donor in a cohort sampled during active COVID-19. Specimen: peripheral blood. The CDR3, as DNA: TGCGCCAGCCGCGGCAGCCCCAACTCCTACAATGAGCAGTTCTTC. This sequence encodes CASRGSPNSYNEQFF. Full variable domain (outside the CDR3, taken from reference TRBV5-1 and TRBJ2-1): KAGVTQTPRYLIKTRGQQVTLSCSPISGHRSVSWYQQTPGQGLQFLFEYFSETQRNKGNFPGRFSGRQFSNSRSEMNVSTLELGDSALYLCASRGSPNSYNEQFFGPGTRLTVL.